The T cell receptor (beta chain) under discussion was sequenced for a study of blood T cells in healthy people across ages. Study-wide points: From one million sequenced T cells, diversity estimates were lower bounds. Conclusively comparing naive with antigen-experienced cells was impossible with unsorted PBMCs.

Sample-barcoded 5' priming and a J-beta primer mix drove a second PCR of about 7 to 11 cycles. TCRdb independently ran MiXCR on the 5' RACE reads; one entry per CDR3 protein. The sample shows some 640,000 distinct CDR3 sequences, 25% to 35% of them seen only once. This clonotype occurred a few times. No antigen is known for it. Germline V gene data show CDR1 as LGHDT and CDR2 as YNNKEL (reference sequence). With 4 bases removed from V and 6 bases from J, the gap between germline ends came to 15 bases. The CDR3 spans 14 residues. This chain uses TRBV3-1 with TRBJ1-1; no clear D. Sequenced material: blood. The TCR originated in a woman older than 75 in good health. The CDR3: CASSPILGRPEAFF. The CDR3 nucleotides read TGTGCCAGCAGCCCGATACTGGGAAGACCTGAAGCTTTCTTT.